The T cell receptor (beta chain) described here comes from a study of Ad26.COV2.S vaccination and SARS-CoV-2 variants. TCRdb keeps only in-frame clones here, not all; method: immunoSEQ multiplex PCR. The data hold around 300,000 clones, with around 89% observed a single time. Treatment here: roughly 20 received Ad26.COV2.S at low or high dose, single or two shots; roughly 5 received placebo; per-sample allocation not given. On day 63 after the first injection, vaccine and placebo recipients gave samples. Trimming pared 4 bases from V and 2 bases from J, leaving 13 bases between. This CDR3 is 15 amino acids long. In germline, CDR1 is SGHRS, CDR2 YFSETQ.

This specimen consisted of peripheral blood, obtained in a trial of Ad26.COV2.S vaccine versus placebo. The chain employs TRBV5-1 and TRBJ2-1; either TRBD1 or TRBD2 may supply D (5 bases each). The sequence derives from a person aged 18-60 years who received the Ad26.COV2.S COVID-19 vaccine or a placebo. DNA for the CDR3: TGCGCCAGCAGCCGGGACGGGGTAGCCTACAATGAGCAGTTCTTC. This translates into CASSRDGVAYNEQFF.